These 8 T cell receptor beta chains originate from one sample sequenced in a study of T-cell memory formation after mild COVID-19. TCRdb redid the calling of the 5' RACE reads with MiXCR, one entry per CDR3 protein. The sample holds just under 550,000 distinct CDR3 sequences, around 20% seen once. Sample: PBMCs or a T cell subset sorted from them (not recorded which). These receptors were taken from an adult woman who had mild COVID-19 (a few samples of this study predate the infection). Cell type and time point are not known.

The sample holds a few counts of this clonotype. This chain uses TRBV7-2 with TRBJ2-7; TRBD1 matches at 7 bases. V lost 0 bases and J lost 5; bases outside the gene matches: 4. Germline CDR1 SGHTA, CDR2 FQGNSA. This CDR3 has 14 residues. The CDR3 loop is CASSLAGTAHEQYF. In DNA form, the CDR3 reads TGTGCCAGCAGCTTAGCGGGGACAGCACACGAGCAGTACTTC.

In DNA form, the CDR3 reads TGTGCCAGCAGCTTGGGGACATTGGGTCATGAGCAGTTCTTC. Protein: CASSLGTLGHEQFF. V and J are TRBV7-6 and TRBJ2-1; possible D gene TRBD1, 6 bases. Germline V CDR1 and CDR2: SGHVS, FNYEAQ. This CDR3 comprises 14 residues. V was trimmed by 3 bases and J by 8 bases, leaving 14 bases between them.

This clonotype was seen only a few times. V and J are TRBV7-9 and TRBJ2-5; D may be TRBD2 (6 bases). CDR3 size: 15 residues. The V end was cut by 3 bases, the J end by 5 bases, with 16 bases between. CDR1 SEHNR and CDR2 FQNEAQ come from the germline V gene (reference sequence). The CDR3 reads CASSLYRIAAETQYF. CDR3 nucleotides: TGTGCCAGCAGCTTGTACCGAATAGCGGCGGAGACCCAGTACTTC.

There are a few counts of this clonotype. The chain employs TRBV2 and TRBJ1-6; TRBD1 might be the D (5 bases). The CDR3 loop spans 16 amino acids. Germline-derived CDR1 and CDR2 are SNHLY and FYNNEI. Between the trimmed V and J ends, which lost 6 bases and 1 base, there was a span of 13 bases. The CDR3 is CASRGAGRSYNSPLHF. CDR3 DNA: TGTGCCAGCAGAGGAGCAGGGAGGTCCTATAATTCACCCCTCCACTTT.

This clonotype was detected ten times or more. The rearrangement joins TRBV4-1 to TRBJ1-2; maybe TRBD1 (6 bases). From germline, CDR1 is MGHRA and CDR2 YSYEKL. The CDR3 has 14 residues. V lost 1 base and J 7 bases, leaving 13 bases between the germline ends. In nucleotides, the CDR3 is TGCGCCAGCAGCCAAGGAGGGGGTTTCGGTGGCTACACCTTC. Amino acid sequence: CASSQGGGFGGYTF.

CDR3 sequence reads: CASSYRGFTGELFF. The CDR3 nucleotides are TGTGCCAGCAGTTACAGGGGATTCACCGGGGAGCTGTTTTTT. This rearrangement joins TRBV12-3 or TRBV12-4 to TRBJ2-2; 7 bases match TRBD1. The J segment lost 4 bases and the V segment lost 4 bases, leaving 3 bases of the junction unmatched. The CDR3 runs to 14 residues.

V gene TRBV12-3 or TRBV12-4 combines with J gene TRBJ2-1; 11 nucleotides align to TRBD1. Unmatched junction bases numbered 4, after V lost 5 bases and J lost 7 bases. The length of the CDR3 is 14 residues. The CDR3 sequence: CASSRTGGSNEQFF. DNA for the CDR3: TGTGCCAGCAGTCGGACAGGGGGCTCGAATGAGCAGTTCTTC.

J is TRBJ2-1 and V is TRBV12-3 or TRBV12-4; D remains ambiguous. Trimming removed 6 bases at V and 10 bases at J, with 22 bases between. This CDR3 region has 15 residues. The CDR3 sequence: CASSKESDMVMEQFF. Here the CDR3 DNA reads TGTGCCAGCAGCAAAGAAAGCGACATGGTAATGGAGCAGTTCTTC.